The sequence of this TCR beta chain was determined in a study of cytomegalovirus exposure and HLA in healthy donors. At the level of the study: Early released data had tens of millions of unique TCRs, all coming from HLA-typed donors. Findings of the study overall: There were reportedly fewer N-insertions in an Asian-associated ancestry cluster than the roughly 610-donor mean, in a later analysis.

The CDR3 consists of 15 residues. The germline V gene has CDR1 SGHNT and CDR2 YENEEA. V shed 9 bases and J shed 4 bases, with 21 bases lying between them. Primers included in the PCR were 60 Vbeta and 13 Jbeta primers. Measured with immunoSEQ multiplex PCR; TCRdb has only the in-frame clones, and not every one. Of over 100,000 clones detected, 70% to 85% appear once; the ten largest clones hold 4.2%. A note on this clone: The antigen remains undetermined.

Input material: PBMCs. The receptor was isolated from a male donor in good health and CMV-seropositive. The chain is built from TRBV11-3 and TRBJ1-1; TRBD1 might be the D (6 bases). CDR3 amino acids: CARIGGARPSTEAFF. In nucleotides, the CDR3 is TGTGCCAGGATAGGGGGGGCGCGGCCATCCACTGAAGCTTTCTTT.